Listed below are T cell receptor beta chains from one sample, sequenced in a study of T cell responses to AZD1222 COVID-19 vaccine. Using immunoSEQ multiplex PCR, the repertoire was profiled, and TCRdb retains in-frame clones only, with some absent. This sample yields 95,000 to 150,000 clones, of which about nine tenths are seen a single time; roughly 4.1% belongs to the top ten. Sequenced material: peripheral blood, taken on day 0 of AZD1222 vaccination. Every receptor here comes from an adult in good health. Each CDR3 is given with its conserved first and last residue. D genes are given only for firm matches. Part of the rows lack a size; the others show once, few, many or a class for expanded clones.

18	TRBJ1-3	TRBV30	TRBD1	NA	CAFLPKAGQGGSGNTIYF	TGTGCCTTTCTCCCGAAAGCGGGACAGGGTGGGTCCGGAAACACCATATATTTT
15	TRBJ1-5	TRBV19	NA	NA	CASSIGGSSNQPQHF	TGTGCCAGTAGTATAGGAGGGTCAAGCAATCAGCCCCAGCATTTT
14	TRBJ2-5	TRBV5-4	NA	NA	CASSLVGSGETQYF	TGTGCCAGCAGCTTGGTGGGGTCCGGGGAGACCCAGTACTTC
13	TRBJ1-2	TRBV5-1	NA	NA	CASSLDPNYGYTF	TGCGCCAGCAGCTTGGACCCTAACTATGGCTACACCTTC
12	TRBJ2-7	TRBV2	TRBD1	NA	CATGQGSYEQYF	TGTGCCACCGGACAGGGGTCTTACGAGCAGTACTTC
14	TRBJ2-5	TRBV5-4	NA	NA	CASRLTQSQETQYF	TGTGCCAGCAGACTGACACAAAGCCAAGAGACCCAGTACTTC
12	TRBJ2-2	TRBV12-3/TRBV12-4	NA	NA	CASSLEGAELFF	TGTGCCAGCAGTTTAGAGGGCGCGGAGCTGTTTTTT
14	TRBJ1-5	TRBV6-5	NA	NA	CASSRKQANQPQHF	TGTGCCAGCAGCCGAAAACAGGCTAATCAGCCCCAGCATTTT
13	TRBJ2-1	TRBV30	TRBD1	NA	CAWSKGQGSEQFF	TGTGCCTGGAGTAAGGGACAGGGTAGTGAGCAGTTCTTC
12	TRBJ1-1	TRBV15	NA	NA	CATSREGTEAFF	TGTGCCACCAGCAGGGAGGGCACTGAAGCTTTCTTT
17	TRBJ1-3	TRBV30	TRBD1	NA	CAWSRAGQGASGNTIYF	TGTGCCTGGAGTCGAGCGGGACAGGGGGCCTCTGGAAACACCATATATTTT
16	TRBJ1-2	TRBV9	NA	NA	CASTGVQALGGYGYTF	TGTGCCAGCACGGGGGTGCAGGCGCTGGGTGGCTATGGCTACACCTTC
16	TRBJ2-1	TRBV2	TRBD1	NA	CASSPSTGGFYNEQFF	TGTGCCAGCAGCCCCTCTACAGGGGGCTTCTACAATGAGCAGTTCTTC
17	TRBJ1-6	TRBV3-1/TRBV3-2	TRBD1	NA	CASSPRGLTGSNSPLHF	TGTGCCAGCAGCCCCAGAGGCCTGACAGGGAGTAATTCACCCCTCCACTTT
15	TRBJ1-5	TRBV19	NA	NA	CASSTSDSSSWPQHF	TGTGCCAGTAGTACCTCGGACAGTTCCTCATGGCCCCAGCATTTT
15	TRBJ2-3	TRBV20-1	TRBD2	NA	CSASVSSGQSDTQYF	TGCAGTGCTAGTGTTTCTAGCGGGCAGTCAGATACGCAGTATTTT
24	TRBJ2-3	TRBV24-1	NA	NA	CATSDLRPQGSLGGGDHLTDTQYF	TGTGCCACCAGTGATTTGCGACCACAAGGGTCGCTCGGTGGAGGGGACCACCTCACAGATACGCAGTATTTT
13	TRBJ1-2	TRBV5-4	NA	NA	CASSLRGEYGYTF	TGTGCCAGCAGCTTGAGGGGAGAGTATGGCTACACCTTC
11	TRBJ2-7	TRBV19	NA	NA	CASSMREEQYF	TGTGCCAGTAGTATGCGTGAAGAGCAGTACTTC
12	TRBJ1-3	TRBV6-1	NA	NA	CASSERGNTIYF	TGTGCCAGCAGTGAAAGGGGAAACACCATATATTTT
12	TRBJ2-1	TRBV7-2	NA	NA	CASSSSYYEQFF	TGTGCCAGCAGCTCCAGCTACTATGAGCAGTTCTTC
14	TRBJ1-1	TRBV7-8	NA	NA	CASSSNRIRLKAFF	TGTGCCAGCAGCTCAAACAGGATTCGGCTCAAAGCTTTCTTT
16	TRBJ2-5	TRBV5-4	TRBD2	NA	CASSLEAAGGGETQYF	TGTGCCAGCAGCTTGGAGGCAGCGGGGGGAGGGGAGACCCAGTACTTC
15	TRBJ1-5	TRBV6-5	NA	few	CASSYSPGASQPQHF	TGTGCCAGCAGTTATTCTCCGGGGGCAAGCCAGCCCCAGCATTTT
13	TRBJ1-1	TRBV6-2/TRBV6-3	TRBD1	once	CASSRQGGTEAFF	TGTGCCAGCAGCAGACAGGGTGGTACTGAAGCTTTCTTT
14	TRBJ1-6	TRBV6-4	NA	NA	CASSLQSHNSPLHF	TGTGCCAGCAGTCTACAGAGCCATAATTCACCCCTCCACTTT
18	TRBJ2-1	TRBV4-1	NA	NA	CASSHIGGGGGRENEQFF	TGCGCCAGCAGCCATATAGGCGGTGGCGGGGGCCGGGAAAATGAGCAGTTCTTC
14	TRBJ1-5	TRBV7-9	TRBD1	NA	CASSFGQGNQPQHF	TGTGCCAGCAGCTTCGGACAGGGCAATCAGCCCCAGCATTTT
15	TRBJ2-3	TRBV24-1	TRBD2	NA	CATGGGAGVTDTQYF	TGTGCCACCGGCGGGGGAGCGGGGGTTACAGATACGCAGTATTTT
15	TRBJ1-3	TRBV28	NA	NA	CASSRSPGTWNTIYF	TGTGCCAGCAGTCGCTCCCCAGGCACATGGAACACCATATATTTT
15	TRBJ1-1	TRBV7-9	TRBD1	NA	CASSLSGGTGAEAFF	TGTGCCAGCAGCTTATCCGGGGGGACAGGGGCTGAAGCTTTCTTT
17	TRBJ1-3	TRBV5-1	NA	NA	CASSLGGVGYSGNTIYF	TGCGCCAGCAGCTTGGGAGGGGTTGGATACTCTGGAAACACCATATATTTT
14	TRBJ2-5	TRBV7-8	TRBD2	NA	CASSLVGTTETQYF	TGTGCCAGCAGCTTAGTAGGGACTACGGAGACCCAGTACTTC
15	TRBJ2-1	TRBV7-9	TRBD2	NA	CASSLLAGNYNEQFF	TGTGCCAGCAGCTTGCTAGCGGGGAACTACAATGAGCAGTTCTTC
14	TRBJ1-5	TRBV2	NA	NA	CASSENQGYQPQHF	TGTGCCAGCAGTGAAAATCAGGGTTATCAGCCCCAGCATTTT
14	TRBJ1-1	TRBV4-1	NA	NA	CASSQDLGTTEAFF	TGCGCCAGCAGCCAAGATCTGGGGACCACTGAAGCTTTCTTT
15	TRBJ2-7	TRBV5-8	TRBD1	once	CASSLVGTGLYEQYF	TGTGCCAGCAGCTTGGTGGGGACAGGGTTGTATGAGCAGTACTTC
15	TRBJ1-5	TRBV24-1	NA	NA	CATTSGPYSNQPQHF	TGTGCCACCACGTCAGGGCCTTATAGCAATCAGCCCCAGCATTTT
14	TRBJ2-7	TRBV5-1	NA	NA	CASSPRDGSYEQYF	TGCGCCAGCAGCCCCCGGGACGGATCGTACGAGCAGTACTTC
13	TRBJ2-5	TRBV6-5	NA	NA	CASRSSVQETQYF	TGTGCCAGCAGGTCTTCGGTCCAAGAGACCCAGTACTTC
14	TRBJ2-1	TRBV5-5	NA	NA	CASSLYGNYNEQFF	TGTGCCAGCAGTCTATATGGAAACTACAATGAGCAGTTCTTC
14	TRBJ2-7	TRBV19	NA	NA	CASSIATGHREQYF	TGTGCCAGTAGTATAGCTACAGGTCATCGGGAGCAGTACTTC
18	TRBJ2-7	TRBV5-1	TRBD2	NA	CASSLSLLTGGSTYEQYF	TGCGCCAGCAGCCTCTCTTTACTTACGGGGGGTTCTACCTACGAGCAGTACTTC
16	TRBJ2-3	TRBV5-1	TRBD2	NA	CASSLGTSGNTDTQYF	TGCGCCAGCAGCTTAGGGACTAGCGGAAACACAGATACGCAGTATTTT
12	TRBJ1-5	TRBV5-8	NA	NA	CATSQDNQPQHF	TGTGCCACTTCACAGGATAATCAGCCCCAGCATTTT
15	TRBJ1-2	TRBV6-5	TRBD1	NA	CASSHEGQGGYGYTF	TGTGCCAGCAGCCACGAAGGACAGGGCGGCTATGGCTACACCTTC
16	TRBJ1-1	TRBV14	NA	NA	CASSQLGGAFYTEAFF	TGTGCCAGCAGCCAGCTGGGTGGGGCCTTTTACACTGAAGCTTTCTTT
16	TRBJ2-7	TRBV28	NA	NA	CASSRPVGRSSYEQYF	TGTGCCAGCAGTAGACCGGTTGGACGGAGCTCCTACGAGCAGTACTTC
12	TRBJ2-2	TRBV30	NA	NA	CAWSPGPGELFF	TGTGCCTGGAGTCCCGGACCCGGGGAGCTGTTTTTT
15	TRBJ2-2	TRBV2	TRBD1	NA	CASRADRGMAGELFF	TGTGCCAGCAGGGCCGACAGGGGGATGGCCGGGGAGCTGTTTTTT